This T cell receptor beta chain was sequenced for a study of CD8 T cells in Susac syndrome. Germline V gives CDR1 MNHEY, CDR2 SVGEGT. The CDR3 covers 11 residues. The ends were cut back, 7 bases at V and 6 bases at J, with 7 bases in the middle. RNA totalling about 0.45 to 1 ug underwent reverse transcription with random hexamers. MiXCR, run by TCRdb on the immunoSEQ multiplex PCR reads, gives a single entry per CDR3 protein. Here the sample spans 300,000 or so distinct CDR3 sequences, just over 90% being singletons. The V and J genes are TRBV6-2 or TRBV6-3 and TRBJ2-4; D is possibly TRBD1 (6 bases). Specimen: CD4+ T cells from PBMCs. This clonotype originated in a human donor with multiple sclerosis. CDR3 in DNA: TGTGCCAGCAAGGACAGAAACATTCAGTACTTC. Translated: CASKDRNIQYF.